This T cell receptor beta chain was observed in a study of CD8+ T cells in alopecia areata. Whole-study results and caveats: TCRs were shared less clearly across patients than in mice, possibly for HLA-related reasons.

Of note for this clone: Its antigen remains unidentified.

Treatment denoted: oral pan-JAK inhibitor, 5-10 mg twice daily. Sequencing relied on a cDNA template that was reverse transcribed from extracted RNA. Repertoires were generated with immunoSEQ multiplex PCR, while TCRdb's copy carries only in-frame clones and drops some. This sample yields 130,000 or so clones, of which roughly nine tenths are seen a single time; roughly 13% belongs to the top ten. Trimming removed 5 bases from V and 5 bases from J, with 12 bases in between. From germline, CDR1 is SQVTM and CDR2 ANQGSEA. The CDR3 is 13 residues long. This clonotype was obtained from a human donor with alopecia areata. The sequences come from CD8+ T cells sorted from blood, collected at week 4, from a patient treated with tofacitinib. This chain uses TRBV29-1 with TRBJ2-2, with D perhaps matching TRBD1 or TRBD2 (5 bases each). The CDR3 DNA reads TGCAGCGTTCACGGGGCTCGGACCGGGGAGCTGTTTTTT. It encodes CSVHGARTGELFF.